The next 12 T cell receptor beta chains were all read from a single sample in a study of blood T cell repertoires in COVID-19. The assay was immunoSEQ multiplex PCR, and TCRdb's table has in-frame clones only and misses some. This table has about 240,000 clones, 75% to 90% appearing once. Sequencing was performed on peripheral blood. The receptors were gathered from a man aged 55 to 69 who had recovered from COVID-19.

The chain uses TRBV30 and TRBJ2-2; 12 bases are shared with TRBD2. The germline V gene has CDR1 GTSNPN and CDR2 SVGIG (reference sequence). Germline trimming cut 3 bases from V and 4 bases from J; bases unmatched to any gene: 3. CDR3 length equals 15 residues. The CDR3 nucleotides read TGTGCCTGGAGACTAGCGGGGGGTTTCACCGGGGAGCTGTTTTTT. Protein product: CAWRLAGGFTGELFF.

As DNA, the CDR3 is TGTGCCAGTACCCCAGGGCGAGGCCTAAACACTGAAGCTTTCTTT. Amino acid sequence: CASTPGRGLNTEAFF. This chain connects TRBV19 to TRBJ1-1; D possibly corresponds to TRBD1 (5 bases). V was trimmed by 7 bases and J by 2 bases, leaving 17 bases between them. The germline V gene has CDR1 LNHDA and CDR2 SQIVND (reference sequence). CDR3 length equals 15 residues.

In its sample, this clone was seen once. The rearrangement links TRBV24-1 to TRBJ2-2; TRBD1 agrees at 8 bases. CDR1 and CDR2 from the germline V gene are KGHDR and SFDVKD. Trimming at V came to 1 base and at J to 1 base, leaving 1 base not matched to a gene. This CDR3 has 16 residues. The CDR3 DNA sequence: TGTGCCACCAGTGATTTCGGACAGGGGAACACCGGGGAGCTGTTTTTT. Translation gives CATSDFGQGNTGELFF.

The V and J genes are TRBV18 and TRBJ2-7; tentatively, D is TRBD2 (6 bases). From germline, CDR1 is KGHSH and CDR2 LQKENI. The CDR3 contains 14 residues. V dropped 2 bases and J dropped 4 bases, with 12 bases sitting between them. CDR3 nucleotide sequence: TGTGCCAGCTCACCATCCGGGACTGGTTACGAGCAGTACTTC. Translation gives CASSPSGTGYEQYF.

The CDR3 protein is CASSEVASRTSEQYV. The DNA of the CDR3 is TGTGCCAGCAGTGAAGTGGCTAGCCGAACCTCCGAGCAGTACGTC. V and J are TRBV2 and TRBJ2-7; possibly TRBD2 for D (5 bases). With 1 base removed from V and 6 bases from J, the gap between germline ends came to 16 bases. The CDR3 runs to 15 residues. Germline loops: CDR1 SNHLY, CDR2 FYNNEI.

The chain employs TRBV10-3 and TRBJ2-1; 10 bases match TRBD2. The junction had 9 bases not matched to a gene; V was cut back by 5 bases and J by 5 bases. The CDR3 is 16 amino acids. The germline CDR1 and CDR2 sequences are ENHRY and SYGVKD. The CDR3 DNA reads TGTGCCATCAGTCCTGTGATAGCGGGGGGCAACAATGAGCAGTTCTTC. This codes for CAISPVIAGGNNEQFF.

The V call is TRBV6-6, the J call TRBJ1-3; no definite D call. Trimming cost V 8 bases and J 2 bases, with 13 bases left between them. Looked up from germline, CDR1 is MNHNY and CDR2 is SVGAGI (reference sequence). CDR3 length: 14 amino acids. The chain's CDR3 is CASVSRAAGNTIYF. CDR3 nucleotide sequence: TGTGCCAGCGTATCGCGGGCAGCTGGAAACACCATATATTTT.

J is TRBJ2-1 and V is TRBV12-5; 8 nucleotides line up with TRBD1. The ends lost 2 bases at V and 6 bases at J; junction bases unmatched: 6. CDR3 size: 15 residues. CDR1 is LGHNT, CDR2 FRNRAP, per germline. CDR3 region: CASGLSRTGINEQFF. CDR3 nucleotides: TGTGCTAGTGGTTTGTCCCGGACAGGGATCAATGAGCAGTTCTTC.

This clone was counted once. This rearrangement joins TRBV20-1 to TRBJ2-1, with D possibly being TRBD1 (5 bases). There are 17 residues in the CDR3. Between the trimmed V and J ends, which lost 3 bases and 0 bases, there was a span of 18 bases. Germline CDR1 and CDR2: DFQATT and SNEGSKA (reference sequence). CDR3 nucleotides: TGCAGTGCTAGTCCCGATGATGACGACAGCTCCTACAATGAGCAGTTCTTC. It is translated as CSASPDDDDSSYNEQFF.

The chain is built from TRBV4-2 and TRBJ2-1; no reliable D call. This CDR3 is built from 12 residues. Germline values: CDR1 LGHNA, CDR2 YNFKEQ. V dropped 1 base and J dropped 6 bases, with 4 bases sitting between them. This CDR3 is CASSQVSNEQFF. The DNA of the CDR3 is TGTGCCAGCAGCCAAGTGAGCAATGAGCAGTTCTTC.

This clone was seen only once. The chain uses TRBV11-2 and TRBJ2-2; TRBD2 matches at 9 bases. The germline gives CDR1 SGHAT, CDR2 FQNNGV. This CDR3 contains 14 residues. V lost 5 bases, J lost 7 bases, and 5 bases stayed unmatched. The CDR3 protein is CASSISGGLGELFF. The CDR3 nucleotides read TGTGCCAGCAGCATTAGCGGGGGACTCGGGGAGCTGTTTTTT.

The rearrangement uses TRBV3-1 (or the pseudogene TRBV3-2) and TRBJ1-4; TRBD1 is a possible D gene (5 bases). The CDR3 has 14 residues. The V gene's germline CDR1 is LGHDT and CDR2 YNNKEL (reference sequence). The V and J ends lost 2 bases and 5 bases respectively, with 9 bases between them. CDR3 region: CASSQHGGNEKLFF. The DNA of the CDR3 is TGTGCCAGCAGCCAACACGGGGGGAATGAAAAACTGTTTTTT.